The 3 T cell receptor beta chains below all came from one sample that was sequenced in a study of early T cells in non-severe SARS-CoV-2 infection. In TCRdb, the 5' RACE reads were re-called with MiXCR into one record per CDR3 protein. The sample includes 70,000 to 95,000 distinct CDR3 sequences, roughly 9.4% seen only once; the top ten take about 4.8%. Sequences were obtained from whole blood. The receptor source for this set is an adult who was a healthcare worker with PCR-confirmed SARS-CoV-2 infection or an uninfected control (not recorded which).

J is TRBJ2-5 and V is TRBV2; D possibly uses TRBD1 or TRBD2 (5 bases each). CDR1 and CDR2 from the germline V gene are SNHLY and FYNNEI. This CDR3 has 12 amino acids. Trimming cost V 7 bases and J 5 bases, with 11 bases left between them. CDR3 in amino acids: CASTRGRETQYF. CDR3 sequence (DNA): TGTGCCAGCACCCGGGGACGGGAGACCCAGTACTTC.

This clonotype has at least ten counts. The chain uses TRBV7-7 and TRBJ2-1; D uncertain. This CDR3 has 15 residues. Trimming cost V 4 bases and J 5 bases, with 15 bases left between them. The germline CDR1 and CDR2 sequences are SSHAT and FNYEAQ (reference sequence). The CDR3 spells CASSSGRGNNNEQFF. Written as DNA, the CDR3 is TGTGCCAGCAGCTCTGGACGCGGAAACAACAATGAGCAGTTCTTC.

A few counts support this clonotype. This sequence joins TRBV24-1 and TRBJ2-2, with TRBD2 matching over 11 bases. Germline CDR1 is KGHDR and CDR2 is SFDVKD. Trimming cost V 7 bases and J 2 bases; bases outside gene matches: 8. This CDR3 has 17 residues. CDR3 sequence reads: CATSVTSGSSNTGELFF. In nucleotides, the CDR3 is TGTGCCACCAGCGTTACTAGCGGGAGTTCAAACACCGGGGAGCTGTTTTTT.